A selection of T cell receptor beta chains follows, all from one sample in a study of blood T cell repertoires in COVID-19. The assay was immunoSEQ multiplex PCR, and TCRdb's table has in-frame clones only and misses some. The sample yields about 190,000 clones, roughly 88% seen once. Input material: peripheral blood. The receptor set was obtained from a man older than 75 with COVID-19, enrolled during active disease. Each CDR3 is given with its conserved first and last residue. The D gene is left open where the match is weak. Some rows mark clone size as missing; the rest say once, few, many or name a class of expanded clone.

j_gene,d_gene,v_gene,abundance,CDR3nt,CDR3aa
TRBJ1-2,TRBD1,TRBV7-2,.,TGTGCCAGCAGCCCGGGACAGCAGTATGGCTACACCTTC,CASSPGQQYGYTF
TRBJ2-1,TRBD1,TRBV18,.,TGTGCCAGCTCACCCGTTACAGGGGGCTCCTACAATGAGCAGTTCTTC,CASSPVTGGSYNEQFF
TRBJ2-7,TRBD1,TRBV28,.,TGTGCCAGCAGTTTTCCGGGACAGGGGGCCCACGAGCAGTACTTC,CASSFPGQGAHEQYF
TRBJ1-1,.,TRBV6-5,.,TGTGCCAGCAGTTATAGGGGTTCTGAAGCTTTCTTT,CASSYRGSEAFF
TRBJ2-3,.,TRBV11-3,.,TGTGCCAGCAGCCCGGGACAAGCCGGAGATACGCAGTATTTT,CASSPGQAGDTQYF
TRBJ1-1,TRBD1,TRBV5-1,.,TGCGCCAGCAACCGACAGGGGGCCTCGAACACTGAAGCTTTCTTT,CASNRQGASNTEAFF
TRBJ2-7,.,TRBV20-1,.,TGCAGTGCTAGAGTAACAAACGAGCAGTACTTC,CSARVTNEQYF
TRBJ1-2,.,TRBV7-2,once,TGTGCCAGCAGTCCTGGGGGGGGCTTTGGCTACACCTTC,CASSPGGGFGYTF
TRBJ2-3,TRBD2,TRBV3-1/TRBV3-2,.,TGTGCCAGCAGCCAAAGCGGGGTAAGGTCCGATACGCAGTATTTT,CASSQSGVRSDTQYF
TRBJ2-7,TRBD2,TRBV19,.,TGTGCCAGTAGTATCGGGCGGGGGAGCTCCTACGAGCAGTACTTC,CASSIGRGSSYEQYF
TRBJ2-7,TRBD1,TRBV3-1/TRBV3-2,.,TGTGCCAGCAGCCTGACAGGGTCCTACGAGCAGTACTTC,CASSLTGSYEQYF
TRBJ2-6,TRBD1,TRBV28,.,TGTGCCAGCAGTGTCACCGGGACAGGGCTAACTGGGGCCAACGTCCTGACTTTC,CASSVTGTGLTGANVLTF
TRBJ2-7,TRBD1,TRBV11-2,.,TGTGCCAGCAGCTTATGGGGACAGCCTAACTCCTACGAGCAGTACTTC,CASSLWGQPNSYEQYF
TRBJ1-1,.,TRBV29-1,.,TGCAGCGTAGAAAAACAGGGTCGAGCTTTCTTT,CSVEKQGRAFF
TRBJ1-1,TRBD1,TRBV6-5,.,TGTGCCAGCAGCACGGACAGGTTCCTTGAAGCTTTCTTT,CASSTDRFLEAFF
TRBJ1-2,TRBD1,TRBV5-4,.,TGTGCCAGCAGCCCCCGGACAGGGGGCGCTGGCTACACCTTC,CASSPRTGGAGYTF
TRBJ1-5,.,TRBV5-6,.,TGTGCCAGCAGCTTGGGGTTGGCGGATCAGCCCCAGCATTTT,CASSLGLADQPQHF
TRBJ2-1,.,TRBV6-2/TRBV6-3,.,TGTGCCAGCAGTTTGCTAGCAAGAATTACCTACAATGAGCAGTTCTTC,CASSLLARITYNEQFF
TRBJ2-5,TRBD1,TRBV7-2,.,TGTGCCATCCTGTGGACAGGTGCGGGGACCCAGTACTTC,CAILWTGAGTQYF
TRBJ1-2,.,TRBV7-2,.,TGTGCCAGCAGCTTAACAGGGTATGGCTACACCTTC,CASSLTGYGYTF
TRBJ2-5,TRBD1,TRBV5-1,.,TGCGCCAGCAGCCCGGGGACCGGGACAGGGGTAGAGACCCAGTACTTC,CASSPGTGTGVETQYF
TRBJ1-1,.,TRBV21-1,.,TGTGCCAGCAGCAAAGGGGGACAGCCGCGACAAAGGGCTGAAGCTTTCTTT,CASSKGGQPRQRAEAFF
TRBJ1-6,TRBD1,TRBV2,.,TGTGCCAGCAGTGAAGAGGGGACAGTCTATAATTCACCCCTCCACTTT,CASSEEGTVYNSPLHF
TRBJ1-1,TRBD1,TRBV28,.,TGTGCCAGCAGCCCCGGGACAGGCGGAGCTTTCTTT,CASSPGTGGAFF
TRBJ2-5,.,TRBV12-3/TRBV12-4,.,TGTGCCAGCAGTCCAGGAGAGACCCAGTACTTC,CASSPGETQYF
TRBJ1-3,.,TRBV6-6,.,TGTGCCAGCAGTTACCCCCAGGCATCTGGAAACACCATATATTTT,CASSYPQASGNTIYF
TRBJ1-2,TRBD1,TRBV2,few,TGTGCCAGCAGAGAACAGGGGATAAGCTCCTATGGCTACACCTTC,CASREQGISSYGYTF
TRBJ1-1,TRBD1,TRBV19,.,TGTGCCAGTAGTGCTCGTCAGGGGGCTGCGAACACTGAAGCTTTCTTT,CASSARQGAANTEAFF
TRBJ1-6,TRBD1,TRBV27,.,TGTGCCAGCAGTGGGGCAGGGGGGCGGTCACCCCTCCACTTT,CASSGAGGRSPLHF
TRBJ1-2,TRBD1,TRBV10-3,.,TGTGCCATCAGTGCACCGGGACAGGGGATCTATGGCTACACCTTC,CAISAPGQGIYGYTF
TRBJ1-2,.,TRBV7-8,.,TGTGCCAGCAGCTTAATTGCCACAGGAAGATATGGCTACACCTTC,CASSLIATGRYGYTF
TRBJ2-7,.,TRBV12-3/TRBV12-4,.,TGTGCCAGCAGTTTAAGGGGTTACGAGCAGTACTTC,CASSLRGYEQYF
TRBJ2-1,TRBD1,TRBV2,.,TGTGCCAGCAGTGAAGGCCAACAGGGGCAGGATGAGCAGTTCTTC,CASSEGQQGQDEQFF
TRBJ1-1,TRBD1,TRBV5-1,.,TGCGCCAGCAGTCGGGCAGGGGGCGCGAACACTGAAGCTTTCTTT,CASSRAGGANTEAFF
TRBJ1-1,.,TRBV6-5,.,TGTGCCAGCAGGCCAGTGAACACTGAAGCTTTCTTT,CASRPVNTEAFF
TRBJ1-1,.,TRBV19,.,TGTGCCAGTAGTATTACTGAATCGGGGGGAGACTTGAACACTGAAGCTTTCTTT,CASSITESGGDLNTEAFF
TRBJ1-2,.,TRBV18,.,TGTGCCAGCTCACCAGAAGGGGGTCGTGGCTACACCTTC,CASSPEGGRGYTF
TRBJ1-2,TRBD1,TRBV6-5,.,TGTGCCAGCAGTCCGCGACAGGGGACTACCTATGGCTACACCTTC,CASSPRQGTTYGYTF
TRBJ2-7,TRBD2,TRBV19,.,TGTGCCAGTAGTCCCCTAGCGGGGTCCTCGGATGGGGCCGGCTCCTACGAGCAGTACTTC,CASSPLAGSSDGAGSYEQYF